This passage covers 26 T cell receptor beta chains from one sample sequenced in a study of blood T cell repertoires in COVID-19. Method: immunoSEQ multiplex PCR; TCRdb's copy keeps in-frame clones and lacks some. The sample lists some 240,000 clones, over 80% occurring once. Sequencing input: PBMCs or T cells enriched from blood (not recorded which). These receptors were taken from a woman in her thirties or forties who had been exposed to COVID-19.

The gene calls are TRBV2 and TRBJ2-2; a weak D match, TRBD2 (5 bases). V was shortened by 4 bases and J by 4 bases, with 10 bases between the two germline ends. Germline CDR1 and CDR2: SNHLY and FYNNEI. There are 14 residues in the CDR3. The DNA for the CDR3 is TGTGCCAGCAGTGGGGGTGAGGGCACCGGGGAGCTGTTTTTT. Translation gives CASSGGEGTGELFF.

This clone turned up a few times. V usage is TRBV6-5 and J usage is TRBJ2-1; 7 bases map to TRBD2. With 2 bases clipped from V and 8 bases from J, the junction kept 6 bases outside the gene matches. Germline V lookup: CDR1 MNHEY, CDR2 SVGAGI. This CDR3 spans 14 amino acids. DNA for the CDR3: TGTGCCAGCAGTTACACCAGCGGGAAAGATGAGCAGTTCTTC. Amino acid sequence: CASSYTSGKDEQFF.

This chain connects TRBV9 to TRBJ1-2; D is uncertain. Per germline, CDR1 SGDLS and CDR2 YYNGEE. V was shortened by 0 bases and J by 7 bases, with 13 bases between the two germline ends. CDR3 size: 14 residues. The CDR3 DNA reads TGTGCCAGCAGCGTAGACCCCGGTCCAGGTGGCTACACCTTC. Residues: CASSVDPGPGGYTF.

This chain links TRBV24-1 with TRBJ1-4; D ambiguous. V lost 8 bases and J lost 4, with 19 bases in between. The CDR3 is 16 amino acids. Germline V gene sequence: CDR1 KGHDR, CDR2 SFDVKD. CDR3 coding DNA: TGTGCCACCATTGTTACTTGGTTGCCCCTTAATGAAAAACTGTTTTTT. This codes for CATIVTWLPLNEKLFF.

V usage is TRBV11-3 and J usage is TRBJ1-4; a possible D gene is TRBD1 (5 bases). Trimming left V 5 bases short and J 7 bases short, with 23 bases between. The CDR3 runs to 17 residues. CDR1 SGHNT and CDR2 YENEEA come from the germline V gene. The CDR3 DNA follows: TGTGCCAGCAGCCACCACTGGGGGGACCAAAGTTTTGAAAAACTGTTTTTT. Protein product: CASSHHWGDQSFEKLFF.

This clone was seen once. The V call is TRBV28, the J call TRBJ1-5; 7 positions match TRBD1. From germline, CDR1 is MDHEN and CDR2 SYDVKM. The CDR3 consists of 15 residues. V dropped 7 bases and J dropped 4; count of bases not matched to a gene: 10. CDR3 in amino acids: CASILGQRVNQPQHF. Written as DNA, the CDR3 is TGTGCCAGCATTCTGGGACAGCGGGTGAATCAGCCCCAGCATTTT.

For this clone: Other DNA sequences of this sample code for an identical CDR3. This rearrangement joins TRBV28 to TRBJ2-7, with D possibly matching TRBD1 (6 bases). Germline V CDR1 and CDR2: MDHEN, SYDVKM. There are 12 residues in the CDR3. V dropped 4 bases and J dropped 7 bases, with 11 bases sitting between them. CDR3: CASSSQGWEQYF. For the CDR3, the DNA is TGTGCCAGCAGTTCTCAGGGGTGGGAGCAGTACTTC.

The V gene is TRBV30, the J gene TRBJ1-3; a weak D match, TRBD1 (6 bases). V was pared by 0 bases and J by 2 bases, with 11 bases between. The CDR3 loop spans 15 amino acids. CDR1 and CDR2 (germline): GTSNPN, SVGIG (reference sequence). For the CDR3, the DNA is TGTGCCTGGAGTGTACGGGGACAACCTGGAAACACCATATATTTT. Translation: CAWSVRGQPGNTIYF.

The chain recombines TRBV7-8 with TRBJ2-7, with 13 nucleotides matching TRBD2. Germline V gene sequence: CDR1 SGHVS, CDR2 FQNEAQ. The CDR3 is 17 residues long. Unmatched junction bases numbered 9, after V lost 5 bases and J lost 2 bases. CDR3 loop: CASSVGLAGVTTYEQYF. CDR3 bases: TGTGCCAGCAGCGTAGGACTAGCGGGGGTCACAACCTACGAGCAGTACTTC.

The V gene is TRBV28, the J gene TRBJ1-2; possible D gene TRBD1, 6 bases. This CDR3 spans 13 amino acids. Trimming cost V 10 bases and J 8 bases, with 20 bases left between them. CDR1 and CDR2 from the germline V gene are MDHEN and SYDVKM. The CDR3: CATNRATIGGYTF. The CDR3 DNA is TGTGCCACCAACAGGGCTACTATTGGGGGCTACACCTTC.

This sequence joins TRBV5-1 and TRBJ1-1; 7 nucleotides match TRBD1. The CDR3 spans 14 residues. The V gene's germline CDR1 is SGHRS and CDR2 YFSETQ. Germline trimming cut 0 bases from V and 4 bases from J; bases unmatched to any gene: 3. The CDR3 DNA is TGCGCCAGCAGCTTGGCAGGGGGAAGCACTGAAGCTTTCTTT. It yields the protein CASSLAGGSTEAFF.

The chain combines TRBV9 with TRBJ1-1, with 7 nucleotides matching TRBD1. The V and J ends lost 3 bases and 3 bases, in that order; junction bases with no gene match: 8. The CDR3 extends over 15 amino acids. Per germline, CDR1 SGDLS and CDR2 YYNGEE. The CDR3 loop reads CASSARGRGDTEAFF. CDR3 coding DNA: TGTGCCAGCAGCGCCAGAGGCAGGGGGGACACTGAAGCTTTCTTT.

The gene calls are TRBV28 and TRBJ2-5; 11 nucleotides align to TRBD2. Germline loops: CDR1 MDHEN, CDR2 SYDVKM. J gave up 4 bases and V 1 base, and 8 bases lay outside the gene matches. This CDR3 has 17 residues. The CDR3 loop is CASSLFLAGGEPETQYF. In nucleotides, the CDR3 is TGTGCCAGCAGTTTATTCCTAGCGGGAGGTGAACCAGAGACCCAGTACTTC. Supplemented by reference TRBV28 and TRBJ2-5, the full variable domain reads DVKVTQSSRYLVKRTGEKVFLECVQDMDHENMFWYRQDPGLGLRLIYFSYDVKMKEKGDIPEGYSVSREKKERFSLILESASTNQTSMYLCASSLFLAGGEPETQYFGPGTRLLVL.

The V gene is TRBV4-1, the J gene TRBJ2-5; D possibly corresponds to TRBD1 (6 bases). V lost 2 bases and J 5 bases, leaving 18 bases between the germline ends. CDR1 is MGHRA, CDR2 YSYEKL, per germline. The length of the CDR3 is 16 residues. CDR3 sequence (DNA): TGCGCCAGCAGCCAAAAACTACCTCACCAGGGGGAGACCCAGTACTTC. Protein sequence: CASSQKLPHQGETQYF.

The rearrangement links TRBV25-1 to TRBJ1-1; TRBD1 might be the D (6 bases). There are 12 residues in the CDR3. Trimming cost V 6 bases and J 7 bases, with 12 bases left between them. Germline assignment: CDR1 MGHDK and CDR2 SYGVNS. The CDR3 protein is CASRQGALEAFF. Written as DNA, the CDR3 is TGTGCCAGCAGACAGGGCGCGCTTGAAGCTTTCTTT.

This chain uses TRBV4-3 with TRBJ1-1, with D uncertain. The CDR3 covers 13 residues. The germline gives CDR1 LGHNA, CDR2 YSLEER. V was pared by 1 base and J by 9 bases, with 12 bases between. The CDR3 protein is CASSQVLTDQAFF. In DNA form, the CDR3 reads TGCGCCAGCAGCCAAGTGTTAACAGACCAAGCTTTCTTT.

CDR3 DNA sequence: TGTGCCAGCAGCGCGAGGGGGCTACTCTACGAGCAGTACGTC. This gives the protein CASSARGLLYEQYV. The rearrangement joins TRBV11-2 to TRBJ2-7; 7 positions match TRBD1. CDR1 and CDR2 (germline): SGHAT, FQNNGV. The CDR3 consists of 14 residues. After removal of 5 bases from V and 3 bases from J, the junction contained 7 bases not matched to a gene.

The CDR3 here is CASSFGGGLPYGYTF. In nucleotides, the CDR3 is TGTGCCAGCAGTTTTGGAGGGGGCCTCCCCTATGGCTACACCTTC. The gene calls are TRBV28 and TRBJ1-2; 7 nucleotides agree with TRBD1. Germline-derived CDR1 and CDR2 are MDHEN and SYDVKM. This CDR3 is built from 15 residues. The V and J ends lost 3 bases and 4 bases, in that order; junction bases with no gene match: 8.

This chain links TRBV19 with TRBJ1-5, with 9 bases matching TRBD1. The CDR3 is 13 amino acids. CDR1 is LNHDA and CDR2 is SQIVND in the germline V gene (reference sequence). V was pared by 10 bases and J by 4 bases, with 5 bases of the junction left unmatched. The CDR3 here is CAIGDRANQPQHF. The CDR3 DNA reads TGTGCCATTGGGGACAGGGCTAATCAGCCCCAGCATTTT.

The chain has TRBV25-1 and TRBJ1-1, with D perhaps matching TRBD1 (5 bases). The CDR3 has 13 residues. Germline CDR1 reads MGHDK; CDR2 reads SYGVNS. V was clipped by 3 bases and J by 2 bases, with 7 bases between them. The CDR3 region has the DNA TGTGCCAGCAGTGAGGGGGGTAACACTGAAGCTTTCTTT. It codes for CASSEGGNTEAFF.

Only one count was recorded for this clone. CDR3 protein: CATQTGQGREQYF. The CDR3 DNA follows: TGTGCCACCCAGACGGGACAGGGACGCGAGCAGTACTTC. The V call is TRBV10-3, the J call TRBJ2-7, with 9 bases identical to TRBD1. Germline values: CDR1 ENHRY, CDR2 SYGVKD. The CDR3 extends over 13 amino acids. V trimming: 10 bases; J trimming: 6 bases; junction bases outside the gene matches: 10.

Here the CDR3 reads CASSWDSDSGNTIYF. Written as DNA, the CDR3 is TGTGCCAGCAGCTGGGACAGCGACTCTGGAAACACCATATATTTT. The rearrangement uses TRBV7-2 and TRBJ1-3; 7 positions agree with TRBD1. The CDR3 covers 15 residues. The germline V gene has CDR1 SGHTA and CDR2 FQGNSA. The V and J ends lost 4 bases and 0 bases, in that order; junction bases with no gene match: 3.

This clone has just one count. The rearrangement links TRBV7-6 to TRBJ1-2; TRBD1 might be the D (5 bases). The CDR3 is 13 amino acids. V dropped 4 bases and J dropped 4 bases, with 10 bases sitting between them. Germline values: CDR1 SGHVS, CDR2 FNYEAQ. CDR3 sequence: CASSSDSFYGYTF. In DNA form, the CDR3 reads TGTGCCAGCAGCTCCGACAGCTTCTATGGCTACACCTTC.

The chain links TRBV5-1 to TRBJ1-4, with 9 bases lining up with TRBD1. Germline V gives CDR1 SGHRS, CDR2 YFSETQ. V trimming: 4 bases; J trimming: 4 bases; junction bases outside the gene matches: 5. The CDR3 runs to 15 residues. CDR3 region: CASSLMGQGNEKLFF. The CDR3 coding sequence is TGCGCCAGCAGCCTGATGGGACAGGGTAATGAAAAACTGTTTTTT.

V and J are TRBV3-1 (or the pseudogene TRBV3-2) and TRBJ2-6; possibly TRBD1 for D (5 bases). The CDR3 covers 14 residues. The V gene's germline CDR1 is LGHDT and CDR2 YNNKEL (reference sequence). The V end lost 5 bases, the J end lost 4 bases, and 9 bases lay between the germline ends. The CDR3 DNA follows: TGTGCCAGCAGCTACCGGACAGGGGCCAACGTCCTGACTTTC. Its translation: CASSYRTGANVLTF.

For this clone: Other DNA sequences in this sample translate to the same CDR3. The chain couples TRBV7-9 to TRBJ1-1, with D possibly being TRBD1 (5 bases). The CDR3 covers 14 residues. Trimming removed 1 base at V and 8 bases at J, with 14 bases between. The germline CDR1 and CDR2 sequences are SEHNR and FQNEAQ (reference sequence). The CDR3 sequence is CASSLGQGRTEAFF. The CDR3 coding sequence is TGTGCCAGCAGCTTAGGTCAGGGTCGGACCGAAGCTTTCTTT.